Given below is one T cell receptor (beta chain) in context. Its cognate antigen is unknown. The donors were in the roughly 130-subject validation cohort, distinct from the roughly 670-subject first cohort. This sample is drawn from a study of cytomegalovirus exposure and HLA in healthy donors. Study-wide points: TCR beta chains numbering some 150 were designated cytomegalovirus-associated. Cytomegalovirus status was reportedly diagnosed by the classifier with high specificity and sensitivity. According to a subsequent analysis, TCR clusters from the first cohort were inclined to appear together in the 120 validation repertoires.

TCRdb's table, derived via immunoSEQ multiplex PCR, lists solely in-frame clones and lacks some. The data show over 250,000 clones, approximately 86% seen once. V shed 5 bases, J shed 7 bases, and the junction held 9 bases outside the gene matches. The germline CDR1 and CDR2 sequences are SEHNR and FQNEAQ (reference sequence). CDR3 length: 15 residues. This TCR came from a woman under 30 in good health and CMV-seronegative. The chain has TRBV7-9 and TRBJ2-1; 9 bases are a match to TRBD2. The sample consisted of PBMCs. CDR3 residues: CASSRRGRAFNEQFF. CDR3 DNA: TGTGCCAGCAGCCGACGCGGGAGGGCCTTTAATGAGCAGTTCTTC. The full variable domain, rest sourced from reference TRBV7-9 and TRBJ2-1, is DTGVSQNPRHKITKRGQNVTFRCDPISEHNRLYWYRQTLGQGPEFLTYFQNEAQLEKSRLLSDRFSAERPKGSFSTLEIQRTEQGDSAMYLCASSRRGRAFNEQFFGPGTRLTVL.